This TCR beta chain was captured in a study of T-cell reconstitution after alpha-beta-depleted transplantation in children. Turning to this clonotype: Its antigen remains unidentified.

The ends lost 4 bases at V and 10 bases at J; junction bases unmatched: 7. The CDR3 contains 15 residues. The germline gives CDR1 LNHDA, CDR2 SQIVND (reference sequence). The TCRbeta library was prepared with unique molecular identifiers. MiXCR was run by TCRdb on the PCR reads, yielding one entry per CDR3 protein. The data show over 450,000 distinct CDR3 sequences, 8% to 11% seen once. Study findings and constraints: Surviving recipient T cells and intrathymic progenitors accounted for some patients' high TCRbeta diversity at day 60.

V gene TRBV19 combines with J gene TRBJ2-1; the match to TRBD2 covers 13 bases. The clonotype comes from a child aged 2 to 10 with inherited bone marrow failure, due to receive a stem cell transplant. The input for sequencing was PBMCs, taken before TCRalphabeta/CD19-depleted stem cell transplant. Here the CDR3 reads CASSRGTSGIGEQFF. Written as DNA, the CDR3 is TGTGCCAGTAGTAGAGGGACTAGCGGGATCGGCGAGCAGTTCTTC.